The source of this TCR beta chain is a study of cytomegalovirus exposure and HLA in healthy donors. The PCR was carried out with 60 Vbeta primers and 13 Jbeta primers. Data came from immunoSEQ multiplex PCR; TCRdb stores just in-frame clones and leaves some out. Of some 130,000 clones listed, 66% were seen once; the top ten hold about 1.5%. Trimming pared 4 bases from V and 1 base from J, leaving 13 bases between. Germline V gene lookup returns CDR1 LGHNA and CDR2 YNFKEQ. The CDR3 extends over 15 amino acids. The sample comprised PBMCs. This TCR derives from a human donor in good health. The chain employs TRBV4-2 and TRBJ2-5, with D perhaps matching TRBD2 (6 bases). CDR3 DNA sequence: TGTGCCAGCAGCCTGGGAGCGGGCCTCCAAGAGACCCAGTACTTC. Amino acids: CASSLGAGLQETQYF.